What follows are 25 T cell receptor beta chains derived from one specimen sequenced in a study of shared clonotypes between healthy human individuals (dated by TCRdb to between 2020 and 2021). Library preparation was by the immunoSEQ multiplex PCR assay. TCRdb stores this immuneACCESS table with in-frame sequences only. Part of the clones is absent; in the studies checked, under half of the shortfall reflects unresolved V genes, and no reason is known for the rest. The sample data list 450,000 to 500,000 clones, and roughly four fifths of these were observed just once. The leading ten clones occupy about an eighth of the sample. The sequencing sample was made of PBMCs. Every receptor here comes from a woman between 40 and 55 years old in good health. Some clones in this sample may be carry-over from other donors' samples.

This rearrangement joins TRBV27 to TRBJ1-2, with 7 nucleotides matching TRBD1. Germline V gene data show CDR1 as MNHEY and CDR2 as SMNVEV (reference sequence). There are 16 residues in the CDR3. V lost 3 bases and J lost 0; bases outside the gene matches: 7. CDR3 protein: CASSFLRGRTNYGYTF. In nucleotides, the CDR3 is TGTGCCAGCAGTTTCTTAAGGGGGCGAACTAACTATGGCTACACCTTC.

This chain uses TRBV27 with TRBJ1-1, with 8 bases lining up with TRBD1. The J segment lost 4 bases and the V segment lost 4 bases, leaving 5 bases of the junction unmatched. The CDR3 sequence is 14 residues long. Per germline, CDR1 MNHEY and CDR2 SMNVEV (reference sequence). CDR3 in amino acids: CASSSITGGTEAFF. CDR3 sequence (DNA): TGTGCCAGCAGTTCGATTACAGGGGGCACTGAAGCTTTCTTT.

CDR3 loop: CASTPPFGSQETQYF. The CDR3 DNA reads TGTGCCAGCACCCCCCCCTTTGGGAGCCAAGAGACCCAGTACTTC. The chain combines TRBV28 with TRBJ2-5, with D possibly matching TRBD2 (5 bases). Germline V lookup: CDR1 MDHEN, CDR2 SYDVKM. The CDR3 length is 15 residues. The V end was cut by 7 bases, the J end by 1 base, with 16 bases between.

The chain has TRBV7-9 and TRBJ2-7; D is uncertain. Trimming pared 5 bases from V and 4 bases from J, leaving 9 bases between. This CDR3 region has 12 residues. Looked up from germline, CDR1 is SEHNR and CDR2 is FQNEAQ (reference sequence). CDR3 residues: CASSTASYEQYF. The CDR3 DNA reads TGTGCCAGCAGCACAGCGTCTTACGAGCAGTACTTC.

The chain carries TRBV29-1 and TRBJ2-3; D is possibly TRBD1 or TRBD2 (6 bases each). Trimming shortened V by 4 bases and J by 2 bases, and 19 bases separated the two germline ends. In germline, CDR1 is SQVTM, CDR2 ANQGSEA. This CDR3 has 16 residues. The CDR3 nucleotides read TGCAGCGTTGGTATCTTAGGGGGGACCGCCACAGATACGCAGTATTTT. Translated, it gives CSVGILGGTATDTQYF.

This clone was counted many times. The rearrangement joins TRBV2 to TRBJ2-2; 7 bases fit TRBD1. Trimming removed 6 bases from V and 4 bases from J; junction bases left unmatched: 5. The CDR3 runs to 14 residues. CDR1 and CDR2 from the germline V gene are SNHLY and FYNNEI. The DNA of the CDR3 is TGTGCCAGCAGCGGGGACAGATCCACCGGGGAGCTGTTTTTT. It encodes CASSGDRSTGELFF. Filled out from reference TRBV2 and TRBJ2-2, the complete variable domain reads EPEVTQTPSHQVTQMGQEVILRCVPISNHLYFYWYRQILGQKVEFLVSFYNNEISEKSEIFDDQFSVERPDGSNFTLKIRSTKLEDSAMYFCASSGDRSTGELFFGEGSRLTVL.

This clone has just a few counts. This sequence joins TRBV10-3 and TRBJ1-1; 9 bases map to TRBD1. From germline, CDR1 is ENHRY and CDR2 SYGVKD. The CDR3 runs 13 residues. The ends lost 5 bases at V and 3 bases at J; junction bases unmatched: 1. CDR3 sequence (DNA): TGTGCCATCAGTAGGACAGGGGACACTGAAGCTTTCTTT. It specifies CAISRTGDTEAFF.

As to this clone: A much larger clone differs by one base, so this may be a read error. Distinct nucleotide sequences in the sample also encode this CDR3. The chain couples TRBV4-2 to TRBJ1-5; 9 positions agree with TRBD1. The CDR3 runs to 15 residues. The germline V gene has CDR1 LGHNA and CDR2 YNFKEQ. V gave up 0 bases and J gave up 4 bases; unmatched junction bases: 1. The CDR3 is CASSQDGTGNQPQHF. The CDR3 DNA reads TGTGCCAGCAGCCAAGACGGGACAGGGAATCAGCCCCAGCATTTT.

The rearrangement joins TRBV28 to TRBJ1-1; TRBD1 is a possible D gene (6 bases). Germline lookup yields CDR1 MDHEN and CDR2 SYDVKM. Trimming stripped 6 bases from V and 0 bases from J, with 11 bases between. There are 14 residues in the CDR3. In DNA, the CDR3 is TGTGCCAGCAGGCAAGACAGGTTGAACACTGAAGCTTTCTTT. It yields the protein CASRQDRLNTEAFF.

This clone was detected a few times. This rearrangement joins TRBV7-8 to TRBJ2-7, with 7 bases aligning to TRBD2. The CDR3 is 14 amino acids. Germline V gene data show CDR1 as SGHVS and CDR2 as FQNEAQ. J gave up 3 bases and V 0 bases, and 2 bases lay outside the gene matches. The CDR3 DNA is TGTGCCAGCAGCTTAGCAGGGAGGGGCTACGAGCAGTACTTC. It encodes CASSLAGRGYEQYF.

The sample holds one count of this clone. The chain carries TRBV29-1 and TRBJ2-5; TRBD1 agrees at 7 bases. With 6 bases clipped from V and 2 bases from J, the junction kept 3 bases outside the gene matches. Germline assignment: CDR1 SQVTM and CDR2 ANQGSEA. The CDR3 consists of 12 residues. The CDR3 region has the DNA TGCAGCGTAAGGACAGGACAAGAGACCCAGTACTTC. Protein product: CSVRTGQETQYF. Based on the CDR3 plus reference TRBV29-1 and TRBJ2-5, the full variable domain is SAVISQKPSRDICQRGTSLTIQCQVDSQVTMMFWYRQQPGQSLTLIATANQGSEATYESGFVIDKFPISRPNLTFSTLTVSNMSPEDSSIYLCSVRTGQETQYFGPGTRLLVL.

V and J are TRBV5-8 and TRBJ2-7; 11 bases agree with TRBD1. This CDR3 is 15 amino acids long. The V segment lost 3 bases and the J segment 2 bases; nucleotides outside the gene matches: 4. Germline CDR1 SGHTS, CDR2 YDEGEE. The CDR3 bases are TGTGCCAGCAGCTGGGACAGGGGGACCCCCTACGAGCAGTACTTC. This sequence encodes CASSWDRGTPYEQYF.

V and J are TRBV7-3 and TRBJ2-5; 7 nucleotides line up with TRBD1. Trimming at V came to 2 bases and at J to 2 bases, leaving 5 bases not matched to a gene. CDR1 and CDR2 (germline): SGHTA, FQGTGA. The CDR3 runs 15 residues. The CDR3 region has the DNA TGTGCCAGCAGCTTAGGTCCAGGGGGACAAGAGACCCAGTACTTC. It encodes CASSLGPGGQETQYF.

The rearrangement uses TRBV5-4 and TRBJ2-5; tentative D call: TRBD2 (5 bases). The J call is uncertain, as TRBJ2-7 better fits the DNA end. The germline gives CDR1 SGHNT, CDR2 YYREEE (reference sequence). CDR3 length: 14 residues. The CDR3 sequence: CASSLKGSSYEQYF. CDR3 sequence (DNA): TGTGCCAGCAGCTTGAAAGGGAGTTCCTACGAGCAGTACTTC.

Concerning this clone: One base away lies a much larger clone, so this may be a sequencing read error. The chain links TRBV10-3 to TRBJ1-1; no firm D call. The germline V gene has CDR1 ENHRY and CDR2 SYGVKD. This CDR3 contains 14 residues. The CDR3 is CAISENVGNAEAFF. The CDR3 coding sequence is TGTGCCATCAGTGAAAATGTAGGGAACGCTGAAGCTTTCTTT.

The chain joins TRBV28 to TRBJ2-7, with D possibly matching TRBD2 (5 bases). Germline assignment: CDR1 MDHEN and CDR2 SYDVKM. The V end lost 9 bases, the J end lost 1 base, and 19 bases lay between the germline ends. CDR3 size: 15 residues. CDR3 coding DNA: TGTGCCAGGGATACTAGTTTAGGTAGGTCCTACGAGCAGTACTTC. Translated: CARDTSLGRSYEQYF. Combining the CDR3 with reference TRBV28 and TRBJ2-7 gives the whole variable domain DVKVTQSSRYLVKRTGEKVFLECVQDMDHENMFWYRQDPGLGLRLIYFSYDVKMKEKGDIPEGYSVSREKKERFSLILESASTNQTSMYLCARDTSLGRSYEQYFGPGTRLTVT.

The sample holds many counts of this clone. The chain has TRBV30 and TRBJ1-1; perhaps TRBD1 as D (6 bases). The ends were cut back, 4 bases at V and 11 bases at J, with 14 bases in the middle. Germline-derived CDR1 and CDR2 are GTSNPN and SVGIG (reference sequence). The CDR3 has 11 residues. CDR3 in DNA: TGTGCCTGGACAAGGGGGGGAATGGCTTTCTTT. Encoded protein: CAWTRGGMAFF.

Comment on this clone: This could be a read error, since a much larger clone is one nucleotide away. The CDR3: CASSVALHGDTQYF. For the CDR3, the DNA is TGTGCCAGCAGCGTAGCCCTGCATGGGGATACGCAGTATTTT. The chain joins TRBV9 to TRBJ2-3, with no clear D. Germline-derived CDR1 and CDR2 are SGDLS and YYNGEE. V dropped 0 bases and J dropped 6 bases, with 11 bases sitting between them. The CDR3 length is 14 residues.

Comments on this clone: One base away lies a much larger clone, so this may be a sequencing read error. V and J are TRBV6-5 and TRBJ2-5; either TRBD1 or TRBD2 may fit D (5 bases each). CDR1 and CDR2 from the germline V gene are MNHEY and SVGAGI. This CDR3 contains 11 residues. In nucleotides, the CDR3 is TGTGCCAGCAGCAAAGGGGAGACCCGGTACTTC. It is translated as CASSKGETRYF.

The chain carries TRBV4-2 and TRBJ2-1; a possible D gene is TRBD1 (5 bases). The germline V gene encodes CDR1 LGHNA and CDR2 YNFKEQ. V lost 0 bases, J lost 9 bases, and 9 bases lay in between. This CDR3 region has 13 residues. The CDR3 spells CASSQDGAVEQFF. The CDR3 DNA reads as TGTGCCAGCAGCCAAGATGGGGCAGTTGAGCAGTTCTTC.

The rearrangement uses TRBV4-1 and TRBJ2-2; TRBD2 is a possible D gene (5 bases). Germline CDR1 reads MGHRA; CDR2 reads YSYEKL. V was clipped by 1 base and J by 4 bases, with 7 bases between them. This CDR3 region has 14 residues. This CDR3 reads CASSQVGGTGELFF. For the CDR3, the DNA is TGCGCCAGCAGCCAAGTTGGAGGCACCGGGGAGCTGTTTTTT.

The chain links TRBV7-2 to TRBJ2-7; the D call may be TRBD1 or TRBD2 (5 bases each). The CDR3 runs to 14 residues. Germline lookup yields CDR1 SGHTA and CDR2 FQGNSA. V lost 5 bases and J lost 2, with 13 bases in between. The CDR3 DNA follows: TGTGCCAGCAGCGCCCGGGACGGAGCCTACGAGCAGTACTTC. Its translation is CASSARDGAYEQYF.

J is TRBJ1-5 and V is TRBV6-1, with D perhaps matching TRBD1 (5 bases). Germline V gene lookup returns CDR1 MNHNS and CDR2 SASEGT. Trimming pared 2 bases from V and 7 bases from J, leaving 15 bases between. The CDR3 is 15 amino acids. CDR3 residues: CASSEWWGVGQPQHF. CDR3 in DNA: TGTGCCAGCAGTGAATGGTGGGGCGTTGGGCAGCCCCAGCATTTT.

This clone was recorded a few times. The chain recombines TRBV5-1 with TRBJ1-2, with unresolved D. Germline V gene sequence: CDR1 SGHRS, CDR2 YFSETQ. The CDR3 loop spans 13 amino acids. V was trimmed by 0 bases and J by 7 bases, leaving 10 bases between them. Written as DNA, the CDR3 is TGCGCCAGCAGCTTGGCTGGACGCAGTGGCTACACCTTC. Protein product: CASSLAGRSGYTF.

Of note for this clone: Since a much larger clone is just one base distant, this may be a read error. DNA of the CDR3: TGTGCCAGCAGTCCCCCCGGGGCCAACGTCCTGACTTTC. This gives the protein CASSPPGANVLTF. The J gene is TRBJ2-6, the V gene TRBV27, with D hard to call. The germline CDR1 and CDR2 sequences are MNHEY and SMNVEV (reference sequence). This CDR3 is 13 amino acids long. The V gene lost 5 bases and the J gene lost 4 bases, with 6 bases spanning the gap.